This entry describes one T cell receptor beta chain. The sample belongs to a study of blood T cell repertoires in COVID-19. On the study more broadly: The United States, Italy and Spain supplied acute and convalescent COVID-19 samples.

Some clones are missing from TCRdb's copy, which holds only in-frame ones; the method was immunoSEQ multiplex PCR. The table lists a few hundred thousand clones, roughly nine tenths of them singletons. The CDR3 spans 14 residues. Germline V gene data show CDR1 as MNHNY and CDR2 as SVGAGI (reference sequence). The V gene end was trimmed by 4 bases and the J gene end by 6 bases; junction bases not matched to a gene: 8. The material sequenced was PBMCs or T cells enriched from blood (not recorded which). The sequence was obtained from a woman aged 18-29 years who had recovered from COVID-19. The genes are TRBV6-6 and TRBJ2-7; 8 bases agree with TRBD1. The CDR3 loop reads CASSSGQGYSEQYF. In DNA, the CDR3 is TGTGCCAGCAGTTCAGGACAGGGTTACTCCGAGCAGTACTTC.